This T cell receptor (beta chain) was identified in a study of CD8+ T cells in alopecia areata (dated by TCRdb to between 2018 and 2020). Broadly, across the study: The treated patients took part in an open-label pilot trial in which moderate-to-severe alopecia areata was treated with oral tofacitinib at 5 to 10 mg twice daily. Patients stayed on tofacitinib for 6 to 18 months and then had 6 months of follow-up off drug so that delayed response and recurrence could be assessed. Patients on tofacitinib were biopsied at baseline and after 4 and 24 weeks of treatment, and several of the patients also had a later scalp biopsy. Scalp clonality was compared across normal scalp (n=4), patchy alopecia areata scalp (n=8), and alopecia totalis/universalis scalp (n=8). RNA was extracted with the PAXgene miRNA kit for fixed scalp, the miRNeasy kit for PBMCs, and the RNeasy kit for mouse skin. To study T cell clonal expansion in alopecia areata, the researchers applied high-throughput TCRbeta sequencing to both the C3H/HeJ mouse model and human patients. Human TCRbeta sequencing covered scalp tissue and sorted CD4+ and CD8+ peripheral blood T cells from patchy and totalis/universalis alopecia areata patients and healthy controls. Amplification of TCRbeta CDR3 regions was done by immunoSEQ multiplex PCR using 35 Vbeta forward primers and 13 Jbeta reverse primers. Disease severity in treated patients was measured with the SALT score, which quantifies the percentage of affected scalp surface area. Overall study outcomes, separate from this receptor: During tofacitinib treatment, many expanded lesional clones remained in scalp and blood, and this persistence may partly explain relapse after treatment is stopped. Shared TCR sequences between patients were less evident than in mice, which may be partly attributable to HLA diversity in the patient population. The treated cohort was small, with a single nonresponder, so links between baseline CD8+ expansion and response need larger studies. Higher clonality and more expanded CD8+ clones were observed in lesional scalp than in normal scalp, particularly in alopecia totalis/universalis, a finding suggestive of antigenic drive. Unlike mouse skin, which is dominated by gammadelta T cells, normal human skin has resident alphabeta T cells that are also sequenced, and this complicates analysis of the scalp TCR repertoire. Scalp clonality and the number of expanded CD8+ clones among the top 100 scalp clones were significantly decreased by tofacitinib.

CDR1 is given as MNHEY and CDR2 as SVGAGI, both from the germline V gene. From the cysteine up to the phenylalanine, the CDR3 has a length of 13 residues. Only the CDR3 region is kept as DNA, spanning 39 bases read in frame from base 1. The trim is 7 bases for V and 5 bases for J, with a gap of 13 bases between the germline ends. The treatment or condition label on this specimen signifies: oral pan-JAK inhibitor, 5-10 mg twice daily. Lesional scalp punch biopsies and peripheral blood were obtained from alopecia areata patients. After PBMCs were isolated by density centrifugation and stained for CD3, CD4 and CD8, a FACSAria was used to sort CD4+ and CD8+ T cells. Libraries were constructed by the immunoSEQ multiplex PCR assay. For TCR sequencing, RNA was extracted from every sample and reverse transcribed into cDNA to serve as template. SuperScript III was used for first-strand cDNA synthesis, primed with a 2:1 mix of oligo-dT and random hexamers. A synthetic immune receptor repertoire was used to gauge amplification bias, and whatever bias remained was removed computationally. As for the original processing: After raw reads were preprocessed to remove errors, the CDR3 was defined following IMGT conventions as running from the conserved cysteine to phenylalanine. Clonality was computed as 1 minus the Shannon entropy, with the entropy normalized by log2 of the number of productive unique TCRs. CD4 or CD8 identity of scalp clones was inferred by cross-referencing scalp TCRbeta sequences with sorted blood CD4 and CD8 repertoires. Entries here come from immuneACCESS through TCRdb and include only in-frame sequences with V and J called. Some clones fail to appear in such tables; in the studies checked, an unresolved V gene covers under half of the shortfall, and the cause of the remainder is unknown. D and trimming were read from the DNA, whereas the V and J calls and clone size are those reported in that table. The sample records fewer than 250,000 clones, 30% to 40% of which are singletons. Jointly, the top ten make up 0.48% of the sample.

This clone has a handful of counts. Which antigen it targets is not known. No base quality information exists; no much larger clone differs at one position. This clonotype was obtained from a human donor with alopecia areata. The receptor chain draws on TRBV6-5 and TRBJ2-3; the D gene identity is not certain. The source was CD4+ T cells sorted from blood, collected at roughly week 30, from a patient treated with tofacitinib. This receptor has the CDR3 CASTNIAEDTQYF. The nucleotides are TGTGCCAGCACCAATATTGCAGAAGATACGCAGTATTTT.